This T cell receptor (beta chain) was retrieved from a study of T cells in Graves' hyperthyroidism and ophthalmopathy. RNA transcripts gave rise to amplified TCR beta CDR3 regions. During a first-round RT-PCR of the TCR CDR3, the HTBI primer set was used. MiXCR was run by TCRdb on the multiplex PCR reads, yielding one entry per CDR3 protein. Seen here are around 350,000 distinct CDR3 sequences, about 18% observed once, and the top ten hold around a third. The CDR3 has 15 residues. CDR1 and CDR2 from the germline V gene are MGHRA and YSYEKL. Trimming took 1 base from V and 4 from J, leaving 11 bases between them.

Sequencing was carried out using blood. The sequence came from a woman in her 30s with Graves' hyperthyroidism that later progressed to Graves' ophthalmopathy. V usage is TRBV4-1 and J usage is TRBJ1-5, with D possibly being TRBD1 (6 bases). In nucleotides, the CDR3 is TGCGCCAGCAGCCAAGTCTGGCAGGGGAATCAGCCCCAGCATTTT. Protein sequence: CASSQVWQGNQPQHF.